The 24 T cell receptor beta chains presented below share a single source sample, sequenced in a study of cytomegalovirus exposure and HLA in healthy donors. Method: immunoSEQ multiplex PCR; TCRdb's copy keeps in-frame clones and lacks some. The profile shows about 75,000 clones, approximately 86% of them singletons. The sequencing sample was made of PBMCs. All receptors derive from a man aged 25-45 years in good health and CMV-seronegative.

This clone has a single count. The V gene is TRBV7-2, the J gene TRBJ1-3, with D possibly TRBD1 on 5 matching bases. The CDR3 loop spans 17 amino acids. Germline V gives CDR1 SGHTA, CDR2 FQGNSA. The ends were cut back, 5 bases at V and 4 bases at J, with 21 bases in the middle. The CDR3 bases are TGTGCCAGCAGCCCTAGGGAGGGGTTACACGCCGGAAACACCATATATTTT. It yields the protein CASSPREGLHAGNTIYF.

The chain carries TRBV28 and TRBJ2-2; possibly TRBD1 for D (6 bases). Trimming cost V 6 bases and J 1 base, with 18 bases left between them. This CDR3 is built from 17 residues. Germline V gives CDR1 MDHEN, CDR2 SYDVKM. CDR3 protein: CASSPIRGIWNTGELFF. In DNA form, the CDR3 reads TGTGCCAGCAGCCCTATCAGGGGTATTTGGAACACCGGGGAGCTGTTTTTT.

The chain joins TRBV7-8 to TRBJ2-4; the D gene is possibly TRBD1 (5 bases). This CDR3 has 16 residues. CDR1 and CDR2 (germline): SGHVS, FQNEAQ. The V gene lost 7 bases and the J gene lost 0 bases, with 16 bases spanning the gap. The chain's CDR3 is CASTPHRRLAKNIQYF. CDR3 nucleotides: TGTGCCAGCACCCCCCACAGGAGACTAGCCAAAAACATTCAGTACTTC.

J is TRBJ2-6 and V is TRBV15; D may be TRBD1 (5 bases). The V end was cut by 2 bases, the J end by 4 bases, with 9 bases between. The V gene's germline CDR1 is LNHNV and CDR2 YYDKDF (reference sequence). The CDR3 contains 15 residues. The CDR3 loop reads CATSRTRVGANVLTF. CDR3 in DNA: TGTGCCACCAGCAGAACCAGGGTAGGGGCCAACGTCCTGACTTTC.

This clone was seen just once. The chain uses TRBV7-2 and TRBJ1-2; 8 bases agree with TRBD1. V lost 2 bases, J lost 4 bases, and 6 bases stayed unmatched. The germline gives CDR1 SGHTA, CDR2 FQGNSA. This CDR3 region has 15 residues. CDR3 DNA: TGTGCCAGCAGCTTATCAGGGGGCGGCAGCTATGGCTACACCTTC. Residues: CASSLSGGGSYGYTF.

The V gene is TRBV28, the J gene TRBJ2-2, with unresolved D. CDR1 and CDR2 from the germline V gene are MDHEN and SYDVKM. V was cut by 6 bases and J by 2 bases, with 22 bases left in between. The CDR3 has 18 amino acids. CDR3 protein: CASSLLTATPSNTGELFF. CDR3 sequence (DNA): TGTGCCAGCAGCCTTCTTACAGCTACTCCCTCAAACACCGGGGAGCTGTTTTTT.

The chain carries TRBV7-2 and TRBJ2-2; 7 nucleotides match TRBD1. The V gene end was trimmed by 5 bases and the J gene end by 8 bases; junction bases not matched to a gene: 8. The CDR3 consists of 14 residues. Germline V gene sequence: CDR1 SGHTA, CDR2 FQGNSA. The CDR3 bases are TGTGCCAGCAGCGAAGACAGGGTGGCGGGGGAGCTGTTTTTT. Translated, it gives CASSEDRVAGELFF.

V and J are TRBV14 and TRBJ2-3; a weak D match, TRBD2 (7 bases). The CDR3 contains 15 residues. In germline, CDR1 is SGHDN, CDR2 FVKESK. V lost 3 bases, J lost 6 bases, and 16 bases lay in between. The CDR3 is CASSHTGTTGDTQYF. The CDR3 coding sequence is TGTGCCAGCAGCCACACCGGGACTACAGGGGATACGCAGTATTTT.

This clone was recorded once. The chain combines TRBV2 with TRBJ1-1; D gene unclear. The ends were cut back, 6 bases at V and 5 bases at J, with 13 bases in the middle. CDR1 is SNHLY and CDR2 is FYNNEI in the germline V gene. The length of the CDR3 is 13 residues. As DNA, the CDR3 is TGTGCCAGCAGGTTCATCGGGGATACTGAAGCTTTCTTT. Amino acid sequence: CASRFIGDTEAFF.

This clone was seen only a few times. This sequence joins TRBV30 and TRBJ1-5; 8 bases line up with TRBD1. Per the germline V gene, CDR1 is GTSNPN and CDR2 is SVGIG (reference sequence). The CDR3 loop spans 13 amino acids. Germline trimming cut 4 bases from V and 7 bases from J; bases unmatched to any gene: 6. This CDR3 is CAWKDRAGQPQHF. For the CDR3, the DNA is TGTGCCTGGAAGGACAGGGCGGGACAGCCCCAGCATTTT. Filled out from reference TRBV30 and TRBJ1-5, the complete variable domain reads SQTIHQWPATLVQPVGSPLSLECTVEGTSNPNLYWYRQAAGRGLQLLFYSVGIGQISSEVPQNLSASRPQDRQFILSSKKLLLSDSGFYLCAWKDRAGQPQHFGDGTRLSIL.

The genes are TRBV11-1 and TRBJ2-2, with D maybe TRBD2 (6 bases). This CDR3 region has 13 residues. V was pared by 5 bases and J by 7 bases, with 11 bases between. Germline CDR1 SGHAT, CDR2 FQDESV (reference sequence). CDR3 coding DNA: TGTGCCAGCAGCCGACTAGAGGGCGGGGAGCTGTTTTTT. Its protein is CASSRLEGGELFF.

CDR3 loop: CASSDGGGYEQYF. CDR3 DNA sequence: TGTGCCAGCAGTGATGGCGGGGGCTACGAGCAGTACTTC. The genes are TRBV6-1 and TRBJ2-7, with TRBD2 identical over 7 bases. The V and J ends lost 3 bases and 3 bases, in that order; junction bases with no gene match: 2. Germline V gives CDR1 MNHNS, CDR2 SASEGT. The CDR3 totals 13 residues.

The CDR3 region has the DNA TGTGCCAGCAGCGTAGCTGGGAGTTTATCTCCTGGAAACACCATATATTTT. This sequence encodes CASSVAGSLSPGNTIYF. The V gene is TRBV9, the J gene TRBJ1-3; D unresolved. The germline V gene encodes CDR1 SGDLS and CDR2 YYNGEE. There are 17 residues in the CDR3. Trimming shortened V by 0 bases and J by 2 bases, and 15 bases separated the two germline ends. The variable domain in full, with the rest retrieved from reference TRBV9 and TRBJ1-3, is DSGVTQTPKHLITATGQRVTLRCSPRSGDLSVYWYQQSLDQGLQFLIQYYNGEERAKGNILERFSAQQFPDLHSELNLSSLELGDSALYFCASSVAGSLSPGNTIYFGEGSWLTVV.

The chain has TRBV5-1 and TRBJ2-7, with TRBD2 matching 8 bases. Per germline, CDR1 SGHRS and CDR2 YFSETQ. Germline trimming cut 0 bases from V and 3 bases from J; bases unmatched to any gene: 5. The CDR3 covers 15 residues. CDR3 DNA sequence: TGCGCCAGCAGCTTGGATCCTAGCGGGTACTACGAGCAGTACGTC. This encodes CASSLDPSGYYEQYV.

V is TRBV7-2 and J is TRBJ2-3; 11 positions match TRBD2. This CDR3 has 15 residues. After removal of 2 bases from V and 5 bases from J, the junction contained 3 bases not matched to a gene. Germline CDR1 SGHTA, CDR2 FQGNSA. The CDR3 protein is CASSLMLAGGDTQYF. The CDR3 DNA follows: TGTGCCAGCAGCTTAATGCTAGCGGGAGGAGATACGCAGTATTTT.

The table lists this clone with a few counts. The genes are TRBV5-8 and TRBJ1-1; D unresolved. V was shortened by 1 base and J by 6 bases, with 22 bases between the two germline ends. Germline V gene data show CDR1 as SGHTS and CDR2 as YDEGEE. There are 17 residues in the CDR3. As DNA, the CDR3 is TGTGCCAGCAGCTTGCGGAACGGTGGCAGATTCGGAGCTGAAGCTTTCTTT. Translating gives CASSLRNGGRFGAEAFF.

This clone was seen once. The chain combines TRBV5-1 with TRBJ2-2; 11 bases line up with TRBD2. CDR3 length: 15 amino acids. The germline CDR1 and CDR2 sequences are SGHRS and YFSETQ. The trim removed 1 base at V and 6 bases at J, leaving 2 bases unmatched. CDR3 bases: TGCGCCAGCAGCTTGACTAGCGGGAGATCCGGGGAGCTGTTTTTT. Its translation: CASSLTSGRSGELFF.

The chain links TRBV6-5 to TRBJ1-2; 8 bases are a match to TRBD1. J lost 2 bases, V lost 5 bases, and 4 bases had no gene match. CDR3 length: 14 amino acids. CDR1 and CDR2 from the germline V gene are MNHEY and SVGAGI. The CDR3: CASSQQGVNYGYTF. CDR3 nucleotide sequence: TGTGCCAGCAGTCAACAGGGGGTAAACTATGGCTACACCTTC.

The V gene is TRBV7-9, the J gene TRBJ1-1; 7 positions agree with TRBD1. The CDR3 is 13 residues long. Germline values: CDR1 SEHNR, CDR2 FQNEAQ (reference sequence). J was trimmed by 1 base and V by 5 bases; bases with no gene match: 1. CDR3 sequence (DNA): TGTGCCAGCAGCGGGACAGAGAACACTGAAGCTTTCTTT. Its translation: CASSGTENTEAFF.

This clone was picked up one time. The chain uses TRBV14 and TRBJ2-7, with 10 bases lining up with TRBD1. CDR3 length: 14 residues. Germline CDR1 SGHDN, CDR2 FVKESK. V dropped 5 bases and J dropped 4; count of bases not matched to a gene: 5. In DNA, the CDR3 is TGTGCCAGCAGCTATGGACAGGGGGTGTACGAGCAGTACTTC. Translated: CASSYGQGVYEQYF. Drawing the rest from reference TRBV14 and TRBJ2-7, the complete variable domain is EAGVTQFPSHSVIEKGQTVTLRCDPISGHDNLYWYRRVMGKEIKFLLHFVKESKQDESGMPNNRFLAERTGGTYSTLKVQPAELEDSGVYFCASSYGQGVYEQYFGPGTRLTVT.

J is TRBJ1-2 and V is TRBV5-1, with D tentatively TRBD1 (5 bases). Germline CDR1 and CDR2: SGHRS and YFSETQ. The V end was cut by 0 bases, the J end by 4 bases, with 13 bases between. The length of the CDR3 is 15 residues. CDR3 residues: CASSLESGQGYGYTF. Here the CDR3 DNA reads TGCGCCAGCAGCTTGGAATCCGGCCAGGGCTATGGCTACACCTTC.

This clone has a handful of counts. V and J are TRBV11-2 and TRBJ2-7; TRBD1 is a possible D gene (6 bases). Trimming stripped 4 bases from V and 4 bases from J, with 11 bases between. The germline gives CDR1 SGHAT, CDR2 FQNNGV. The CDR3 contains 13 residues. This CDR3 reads CASSSGHVYEQYV. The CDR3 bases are TGTGCCAGCAGCTCGGGACATGTTTACGAGCAGTACGTC.

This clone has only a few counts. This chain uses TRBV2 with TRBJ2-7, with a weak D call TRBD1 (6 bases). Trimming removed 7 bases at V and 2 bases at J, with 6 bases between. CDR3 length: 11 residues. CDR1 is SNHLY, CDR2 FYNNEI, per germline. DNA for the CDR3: TGTGCCAGCAAGGGGGCCTACGAGCAGTACGTC. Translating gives CASKGAYEQYV.

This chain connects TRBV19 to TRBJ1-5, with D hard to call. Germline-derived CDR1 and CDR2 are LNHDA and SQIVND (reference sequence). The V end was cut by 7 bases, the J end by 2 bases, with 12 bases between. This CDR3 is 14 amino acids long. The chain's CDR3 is CASKSRLGNQPQHF. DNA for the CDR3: TGTGCCAGTAAATCTAGGCTGGGCAATCAGCCCCAGCATTTT.